These T cell receptor beta chains were read from a single sample in a study of T-cell memory formation after mild COVID-19. Using its own MiXCR run on the 5' RACE reads, TCRdb lists one record per CDR3 protein. The table shows almost 550,000 distinct CDR3 sequences, with about a fifth occurring only once. The sample was PBMCs or a T cell subset sorted from them (not recorded which). All receptors come from an adult woman who had mild COVID-19 (a few samples of this study predate the infection). Cell type and time point are not known. The CDR3 runs from the conserved cysteine through the conserved F or W. D genes are given only for firm matches. Not all rows give a size; the values are once, few, many and, for expanded clones, a class.

v_call	j_call	clone_size	d_call	cdr3_aa	cdr3_nt
TRBV5-1	TRBJ2-3	.	.	CASKWDRDTDTQYF	TGCGCCAGCAAGTGGGACCGCGACACAGATACGCAGTATTTT
TRBV7-8	TRBJ2-7	.	.	CASSHPTDYEQYF	TGTGCCAGCAGCCACCCGACAGACTACGAGCAGTACTTC
TRBV29-1	TRBJ1-2	few	.	CSVAPSTHYGYTF	TGCAGCGTTGCCCCCAGCACACACTATGGCTACACCTTC
TRBV12-3/TRBV12-4	TRBJ2-3	.	TRBD1	CASSPNSGTGGSTDTQYF	TGTGCCAGCAGCCCCAATTCAGGGACAGGAGGAAGCACAGATACGCAGTATTTT
TRBV21-1	TRBJ2-3	many	.	CASSKVGGVPDTQYF	TGTGCCAGCAGCAAAGTAGGGGGAGTTCCAGATACGCAGTATTTT
TRBV6-5	TRBJ2-7	few	TRBD1	CASSYGTGQGKYF	TGTGCCAGCAGTTACGGGACAGGACAGGGGAAGTACTTC
TRBV20-1	TRBJ1-1	.	.	CSANAYLTPKMNTEAFF	TGCAGTGCTAACGCGTACCTAACCCCCAAGATGAACACTGAAGCTTTCTTT
TRBV11-2	TRBJ2-5	few	.	CASSLHIGSGQETQYF	TGTGCCAGCAGCTTACACATCGGGAGCGGCCAAGAGACCCAGTACTTC
TRBV7-7	TRBJ2-7	.	.	CASSRDRGNEQYF	TGTGCTAGCAGCCGGGACCGGGGGAACGAGCAGTACTTC
TRBV7-2	TRBJ1-2	.	TRBD1	CASSTSGTDNYGYTF	TGTGCCAGCAGCACCTCCGGGACAGATAACTATGGCTACACCTTC
TRBV20-1	TRBJ2-7	.	.	CSAIDQGHEQYF	TGCAGTGCTATAGACCAGGGGCACGAGCAGTACTTC
TRBV7-9	TRBJ2-1	many	.	CASSGSGTAKNEQFF	TGTGCCAGCAGCGGGTCCGGGACCGCGAAAAATGAGCAGTTCTTC
TRBV12-3/TRBV12-4	TRBJ2-4	.	.	CASSERVFEDIQYF	TGTGCCAGCTCGGAGAGGGTTTTTGAGGACATTCAGTACTTC
TRBV29-1	TRBJ2-5	few	TRBD2	CSVEGPSGRGRETQYF	TGCAGCGTTGAAGGCCCTAGCGGGAGAGGTAGGGAGACCCAGTACTTC
TRBV7-2	TRBJ1-6	few	.	CASSFGIGMYNSPLHF	TGTGCCAGCAGCTTTGGCATCGGGATGTATAATTCACCCCTCCACTTT
TRBV18	TRBJ1-2	few	.	CASSPPGGFGDGYTF	TGTGCCAGCTCACCACCAGGGGGGTTCGGCGATGGCTACACCTTC
TRBV20-1	TRBJ2-3	few	TRBD2	CSARDLIAGGSTDTQYF	TGCAGTGCTAGAGATCTAATAGCGGGGGGTAGCACAGATACGCAGTATTTT
TRBV5-5	TRBJ2-2	once	TRBD1	CASHRQGGSTGELFF	TGTGCCAGCCACCGACAGGGCGGAAGCACCGGGGAGCTGTTTTTT
TRBV4-3	TRBJ2-3	.	TRBD1	CASSPTGQPTDTQYF	TGCGCCAGCAGCCCTACGGGACAGCCAACAGATACGCAGTATTTT
TRBV7-2	TRBJ2-4	.	TRBD2	CASSWTSGRLNIQYF	TGTGCCAGCAGCTGGACTAGCGGGAGATTAAACATTCAGTACTTC
TRBV3-1	TRBJ2-3	.	.	CASSQDKSAQGMNTQYF	TGTGCCAGCAGCCAAGACAAATCGGCGCAGGGCATGAATACGCAGTATTTT
TRBV6-2/TRBV6-3	TRBJ2-7	.	TRBD2	CASSPGLAGGAVYEQYF	TGTGCCAGCAGCCCAGGACTAGCGGGAGGCGCGGTTTACGAGCAGTACTTC